This is a list of T cell receptor beta chains from one sample in a study of blood T cell repertoires in COVID-19. This table comes from immunoSEQ multiplex PCR, and its TCRdb copy is limited to in-frame clones, with some not included. Of 300,000 or so clones in the sample, 80% to 90% were seen once. The source material was peripheral blood. The receptors here all came from a woman aged 45-65 years with acute or convalescent COVID-19. The CDR3 runs from the conserved cysteine through the conserved F or W. Fields, in order: J gene, D gene, clone size, V gene, CDR3 DNA, CDR3 protein. A D gene is named only where the DNA matches it firmly. Part of the rows lack a size; the others show once, few, many or a class for expanded clones.

>TRBJ2-5|TRBD1|-|TRBV5-1
TGCGCCAGCAGCCGAGGGGGCGCTGACCAAGAGACCCAGTACTTC
CASSRGGADQETQYF
>TRBJ1-6|-|-|TRBV6-6
TGTGCCAGCAGTCCGACAGCCTCTTCACCCCTCCACTTT
CASSPTASSPLHF
>TRBJ1-5|TRBD1|-|TRBV24-1
TGTGCCACCAGTGATCCCTCGACAGGGGAGAGCAATCAGCCCCAGCATTTT
CATSDPSTGESNQPQHF
>TRBJ2-6|-|-|TRBV5-4
TGTGCCAGCGGAGCCGGACAGTCACTCTCTGGGGCCAACGTCCTGACTTTC
CASGAGQSLSGANVLTF
>TRBJ2-2|TRBD1|-|TRBV28
TGTGCCAGCAGTCGCCCTACGGGACAGGGGACCGGGGAGCTGTTTTTT
CASSRPTGQGTGELFF
>TRBJ2-5|-|-|TRBV27
TGTGCCAGCCGCCCGCTTCGAGGGGGAGACGGCGAAGAGACCCAGTACTTC
CASRPLRGGDGEETQYF
>TRBJ1-5|-|few|TRBV2
TGTGCCAGCAGTAAAACTACAGGTTTTCCTAATCAGCCCCAGCATTTT
CASSKTTGFPNQPQHF
>TRBJ1-1|-|-|TRBV11-3
TGTGCCAGCAGCTTAGGGGAGGAGAACACTGAAGCTTTCTTT
CASSLGEENTEAFF
>TRBJ2-3|-|-|TRBV5-1
TGCGCCAGCAGCCTTCCGGGCGGGTCCGATACGCAGTATTTT
CASSLPGGSDTQYF
>TRBJ2-7|TRBD2|once|TRBV7-2
TGTGCCAGCAGCTTAGCGGGAGGGCCGGCTGGCGAGCAGTACTTC
CASSLAGGPAGEQYF
>TRBJ2-2|TRBD1|-|TRBV5-4
TGTGCCAGCAGCTATGACAGGGGTGAAGATAAGACCGGGGAGCTGTTTTTT
CASSYDRGEDKTGELFF
>TRBJ2-2|TRBD2|-|TRBV27
TGTGCCAGCAGTCTTCGGGTAGCGGGGCAGAACACCGGGGAGCTGTTTTTT
CASSLRVAGQNTGELFF
>TRBJ1-2|TRBD1|-|TRBV5-4
TGTGCCAGCAGCGCCAACCTTTGGACAGGGGAGTTTGGCTACACCTTC
CASSANLWTGEFGYTF
>TRBJ2-5|TRBD1|once|TRBV5-1
TGCGCCAGCAGCTTGGCCAGAGGACAGGGGTACCAAGAGACCCAGTACTTC
CASSLARGQGYQETQYF
>TRBJ1-1|-|-|TRBV3-1/TRBV3-2
TGTGCCAGCAGCCGCGAAGGGGGACAAAAAGCTTTCTTT
CASSREGGQKAFF
>TRBJ2-5|TRBD2|-|TRBV6-5
TGTGCCAGCACCTTCAGCGGGGGTTTCCAAGAGACCCAGTACTTC
CASTFSGGFQETQYF
>TRBJ2-7|TRBD1|-|TRBV28
TGTGCCAGCAGTCATAGGACAGGGTCCCACGAGCAGTACTTC
CASSHRTGSHEQYF
>TRBJ2-5|-|-|TRBV7-6
TGTGCCAGCAGCTTAGTGGCAGGCCCCCAAGAGACCCAGTACTTC
CASSLVAGPQETQYF
>TRBJ2-1|TRBD2|few|TRBV5-1
TGCGCCAGCAGCCCGGGAGGCGGGGGGACTGAGCAGTTCTTC
CASSPGGGGTEQFF
>TRBJ2-3|-|-|TRBV29-1
TGCAGCGTTGAAGCCCCCAGTACAGATACGCAGTATTTT
CSVEAPSTDTQYF
>TRBJ1-2|-|-|TRBV7-2
TGTGCCAGCAGCTTAGTAGTCCGGGAGGATGGCTACACCTTC
CASSLVVREDGYTF
>TRBJ2-7|TRBD1|-|TRBV30
TGTGCCTGGAAAAAGGACAGGGGGCAAGGGGAGCAGTACTTC
CAWKKDRGQGEQYF
>TRBJ2-1|TRBD2|-|TRBV18
TGTGCCAGCTCACTGACTAGCGGGGCAGTCTCCTACAATGAGCAGTTCTTC
CASSLTSGAVSYNEQFF